This TCR beta chain was sequenced for a study of PD-1 blockade in classical Hodgkin lymphoma. Overall study results and limits: The origin of the repertoire differences remains undefined, with disease activity or prior therapy as possible causes. As was reported, newly diagnosed patients showed lower baseline TCR diversity than healthy donors did. It was CD4+ TCR diversity, not CD8+, that rose significantly by C4D1.

The repertoire was sequenced with immunoSEQ multiplex PCR; TCRdb's copy has only in-frame clones and lacks some. The sample lists over 6,500 clones; about 86% were seen once. The V gene's germline CDR1 is MDHEN and CDR2 SYDVKM. The CDR3 has 18 residues. V dropped 1 base and J dropped 4; count of bases not matched to a gene: 13. All trial patients relapsed after autologous stem cell transplantation. Details on this clone: What it binds is not known.

This TCR came from a human donor with classical Hodgkin lymphoma. This chain connects TRBV28 to TRBJ2-1, with 7 bases fitting TRBD1. The sample here was peripheral blood mononuclear cells (PBMCs), taken at baseline. CDR3 DNA sequence: TGTGCCAGCAGTTTATTCGGTTGGACAGGCCGTGGGTACAATGAGCAGTTCTTC. Its translation is CASSLFGWTGRGYNEQFF.